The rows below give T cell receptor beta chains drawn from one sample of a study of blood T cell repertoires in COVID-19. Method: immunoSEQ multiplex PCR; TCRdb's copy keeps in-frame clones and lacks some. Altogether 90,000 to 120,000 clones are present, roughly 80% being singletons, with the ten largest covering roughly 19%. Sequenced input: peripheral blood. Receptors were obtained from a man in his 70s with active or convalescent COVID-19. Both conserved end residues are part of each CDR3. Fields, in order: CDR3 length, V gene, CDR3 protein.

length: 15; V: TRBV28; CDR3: CASSSTGHLNTEAFF
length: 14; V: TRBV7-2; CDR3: CASSKGLARYEQYF
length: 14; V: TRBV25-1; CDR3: CASSAGGLSHGYTF
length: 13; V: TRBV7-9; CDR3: CASSLSADTEAFF
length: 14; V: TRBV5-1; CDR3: CASSGTSGNHEQYF
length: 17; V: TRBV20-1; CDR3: CSASGRGTLKFSYEQYF
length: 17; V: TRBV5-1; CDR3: CASSLGAAGGSTDTQYF
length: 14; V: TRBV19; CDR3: CASSYQGTNTEAFF
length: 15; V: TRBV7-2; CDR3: CASSEQTSGINEQYF
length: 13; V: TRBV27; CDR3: CASSSRQGTEAFF
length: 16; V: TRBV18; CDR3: CASSLILAGGQETQYF
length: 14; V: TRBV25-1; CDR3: CASRERGSTDTQYF
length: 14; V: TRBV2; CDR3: CASQLQGNTGELFF
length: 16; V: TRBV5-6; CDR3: CASSSLGAGVEDTQYF
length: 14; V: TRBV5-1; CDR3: CASSLGGYNSPLHF
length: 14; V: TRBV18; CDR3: CASSPPQGTETQYF
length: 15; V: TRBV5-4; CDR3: CASSGRTASTDTQYF
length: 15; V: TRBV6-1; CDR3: CASSEGQGAGYGYTF
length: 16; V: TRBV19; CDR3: CASSRSLSNSYNEQFF
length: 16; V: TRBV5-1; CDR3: CASSRGFSSGANVLTF
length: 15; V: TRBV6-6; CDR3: CASSYLGESNYGYTF
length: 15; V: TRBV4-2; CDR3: CASSQDRVGYYGYTF
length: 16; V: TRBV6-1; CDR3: CASSEGGGRDYQPQHF
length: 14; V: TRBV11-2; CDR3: CASSSRTGYYGYTF
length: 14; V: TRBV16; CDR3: CASSPPGNNYGYTF
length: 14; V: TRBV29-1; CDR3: CSAAGTPNTGELFF
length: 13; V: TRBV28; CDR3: CASSPSTGTEAFF
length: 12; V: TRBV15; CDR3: CATSGAGFGYTF
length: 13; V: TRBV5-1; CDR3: CASSLAQGVEQYF
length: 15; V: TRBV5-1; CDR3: CASSPAQGNGNTIYF
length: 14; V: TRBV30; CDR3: CAWTSGTSTDTQYF
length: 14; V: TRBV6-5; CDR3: CASSYIGGTGELFF
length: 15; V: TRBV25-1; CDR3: CASSHDRVPGNTIYF
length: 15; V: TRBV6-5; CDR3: CASSILGQGLFGYTF
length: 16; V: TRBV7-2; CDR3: CASSSGPGGQYNEQFF
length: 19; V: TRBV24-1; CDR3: CATSKPRGEGEALITEAFF
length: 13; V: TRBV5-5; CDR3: CASSLEGEDTQYF
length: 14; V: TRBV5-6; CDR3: CASSFGQSNQPQHF
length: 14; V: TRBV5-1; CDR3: CASSAGDSTDTQYF
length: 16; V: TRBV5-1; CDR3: CASSLQSHGVTDTQYF